These 24 T cell receptor beta chains originate from one sample sequenced in a study of shared clonotypes between healthy human individuals. Profiled with immunoSEQ multiplex PCR; TCRdb holds only in-frame clones, not every one. The sample contains around 1.9 million clones, just over 90% of which appear only once. The naive CD8 population came from CD45RO-negative cells selected for CCR7, without terminally differentiated effector memory CD45RA+ cells. Sequenced: naive CD8+ T cells from PBMCs. The receptors originated from a man younger than 35 in good health. Some clones in this sample may be carry-over from other donors' samples.

The chain uses TRBV27 and TRBJ2-5; D uncertain. V lost 5 bases and J lost 4, with 20 bases in between. Germline V lookup: CDR1 MNHEY, CDR2 SMNVEV (reference sequence). The CDR3 has 16 residues. The CDR3 here is CASSGLSPVSTETQYF. The DNA for the CDR3 is TGTGCCAGCAGTGGCCTTTCTCCAGTGTCTACAGAGACCCAGTACTTC.

The table lists this clone with a count of one. This chain connects TRBV19 to TRBJ2-7; 7 bases fit TRBD1. The CDR3 is 14 residues long. CDR1 LNHDA and CDR2 SQIVND come from the germline V gene (reference sequence). V was clipped by 5 bases and J by 6 bases; unmatched bases: 10. The CDR3 nucleotides are TGTGCCAGTAGTTGGGCCGAGGGGGCAACCGAGCAGTACTTC. Its protein is CASSWAEGATEQYF.

V gene TRBV28 combines with J gene TRBJ2-7, with D tentatively TRBD1 (6 bases). Germline V gives CDR1 MDHEN, CDR2 SYDVKM. V was cut by 5 bases and J by 0 bases, with 14 bases left in between. This CDR3 is built from 15 residues. The CDR3 is CASSASGTSSYEQYF. DNA for the CDR3: TGTGCCAGCAGTGCCTCCGGGACAAGCTCCTACGAGCAGTACTTC.

The CDR3 sequence: CAILAGGQDNSYNEQFF. Written as DNA, the CDR3 is TGTGCCATCCTGGCGGGAGGTCAGGATAATTCCTACAATGAGCAGTTCTTC. The chain uses TRBV2 and TRBJ2-1; 8 nucleotides line up with TRBD2. Trimming removed 10 bases from V and 1 base from J; junction bases left unmatched: 15. The CDR3 consists of 17 residues. Germline V lookup: CDR1 SNHLY, CDR2 FYNNEI. Complete variable domain (other parts from reference TRBV2 and TRBJ2-1): EPEVTQTPSHQVTQMGQEVILRCVPISNHLYFYWYRQILGQKVEFLVSFYNNEISEKSEIFDDQFSVERPDGSNFTLKIRSTKLEDSAMYFCAILAGGQDNSYNEQFFGPGTRLTVL.

This clone was recorded once. The chain combines TRBV7-9 with TRBJ2-7; the D gene is possibly TRBD1 (6 bases). V shed 4 bases and J shed 3 bases, with 16 bases lying between them. From germline, CDR1 is SEHNR and CDR2 FQNEAQ (reference sequence). The CDR3 has 15 amino acids. The CDR3, as DNA: TGTGCCAGCAGCTCCCAGAGGACAGCACACTACGAGCAGTACTTC. Protein product: CASSSQRTAHYEQYF.

As concerns this clone: Other DNA sequences within the sample encode an identical CDR3. The chain combines TRBV7-9 with TRBJ1-1; D remains ambiguous. CDR3 length equals 13 residues. The germline gives CDR1 SEHNR, CDR2 FQNEAQ (reference sequence). Trimming took off 5 bases at V and 0 bases at J, with 7 bases between the two ends. The CDR3 loop is CASSPTLNTEAFF. CDR3 nucleotides: TGTGCCAGCAGCCCGACATTGAACACTGAAGCTTTCTTT.

This sequence joins TRBV7-3 and TRBJ2-1, with D tentatively TRBD2 (6 bases). Trimming took 6 bases from V and 7 from J, leaving 16 bases between them. The CDR3 loop spans 14 amino acids. The V gene's germline CDR1 is SGHTA and CDR2 FQGTGA. The CDR3 DNA follows: TGTGCCAGCAGTTGGGGACCAGCGGGTAATGAGCAGTTCTTC. Protein product: CASSWGPAGNEQFF.

The V call is TRBV29-1, the J call TRBJ2-1, with D hard to call. The V gene lost 0 bases and the J gene lost 5 bases, with 5 bases spanning the gap. Germline loops: CDR1 SQVTM, CDR2 ANQGSEA. The CDR3 covers 12 residues. The DNA of the CDR3 is TGCAGCGTTGAAGATCCCAACAATGAGCAGTTCTTC. It yields the protein CSVEDPNNEQFF.

This clone was observed once. Here the CDR3 DNA reads TGCGCCAGCAGCCAAGATCACGCAGGGGGAAGCAATCAGCCCCAGCATTTT. Translation gives CASSQDHAGGSNQPQHF. The chain is built from TRBV4-1 and TRBJ1-5; 7 nucleotides match TRBD1. CDR3 size: 17 residues. J gave up 1 base and V 0 bases, and 6 bases lay outside the gene matches. Germline V lookup: CDR1 MGHRA, CDR2 YSYEKL.

J is TRBJ2-7 and V is TRBV5-5, with D hard to call. Germline V gene data show CDR1 as SGHKS and CDR2 as YYEKEE (reference sequence). The CDR3 length is 13 residues. Trimming pared 0 bases from V and 3 bases from J, leaving 7 bases between. CDR3 coding DNA: TGTGCCAGCAGCTTGGCCATCGACTACGAGCAGTACTTC. Protein: CASSLAIDYEQYF.

This chain joins TRBV4-1 and TRBJ2-7; D is unclear. The CDR3 runs to 16 residues. The germline V gene encodes CDR1 MGHRA and CDR2 YSYEKL. The ends were cut back, 0 bases at V and 2 bases at J, with 14 bases in the middle. The CDR3: CASSQDSAASPYEQYF. CDR3 DNA sequence: TGCGCCAGCAGCCAAGACTCCGCGGCCTCTCCCTACGAGCAGTACTTC.

The genes are TRBV30 and TRBJ2-2; 7 positions match TRBD2. The CDR3 extends over 16 amino acids. Per the germline V gene, CDR1 is GTSNPN and CDR2 is SVGIG (reference sequence). Germline trimming cut 2 bases from V and 0 bases from J; bases unmatched to any gene: 6. CDR3 residues: CAWSITSATNTGELFF. CDR3 bases: TGTGCCTGGAGTATAACTAGCGCAACGAACACCGGGGAGCTGTTTTTT.

This chain links TRBV7-8 with TRBJ2-7, with 12 bases fitting TRBD2. The CDR3 loop spans 17 amino acids. From germline, CDR1 is SGHVS and CDR2 FQNEAQ. V gave up 6 bases and J gave up 0 bases; unmatched junction bases: 9. The CDR3 nucleotides read TGTGCCAGCAGATACCAATCGGGACTAGCGGGCTCCTACGAGCAGTACTTC. As protein: CASRYQSGLAGSYEQYF.

The V call is TRBV27, the J call TRBJ2-6, with 8 positions matching TRBD2. V trimming: 2 bases; J trimming: 0 bases; junction bases outside the gene matches: 9. The length of the CDR3 is 19 residues. Germline CDR1 is MNHEY and CDR2 is SMNVEV (reference sequence). The CDR3 region is CASSLEPSGRSSGANVLTF. Written as DNA, the CDR3 is TGTGCCAGCAGTTTAGAACCTAGCGGGCGCAGCTCTGGGGCCAACGTCCTGACTTTC.

The V call is TRBV27, the J call TRBJ1-2, with D maybe TRBD1 (6 bases). The ends were cut back, 5 bases at V and 6 bases at J, with 16 bases in the middle. Looked up from germline, CDR1 is MNHEY and CDR2 is SMNVEV (reference sequence). The CDR3 length is 14 residues. CDR3 DNA sequence: TGTGCCAGCAGTCCACAGGGAGTCCCGGATGGCTACACCTTC. It translates to CASSPQGVPDGYTF.

V usage is TRBV7-9 and J usage is TRBJ2-2, with TRBD1 matching over 9 bases. The CDR3 is made up of 12 amino acids. Germline V lookup: CDR1 SEHNR, CDR2 FQNEAQ (reference sequence). In nucleotides, the CDR3 is TGTGCAATCGGGACAGGGCCCGGGGAGCTGTTTTTT. As protein: CAIGTGPGELFF.

The J gene is TRBJ2-1, the V gene TRBV5-4, with 8 nucleotides matching TRBD2. J lost 2 bases, V lost 2 bases, and 3 bases had no gene match. The germline V gene encodes CDR1 SGHNT and CDR2 YYREEE (reference sequence). There are 15 residues in the CDR3. Here the CDR3 reads CASSFVGRAYNEQFF. CDR3 in DNA: TGTGCCAGCAGCTTCGTCGGGAGGGCCTACAATGAGCAGTTCTTC. The full variable domain, its missing parts supplied by reference TRBV5-4 and TRBJ2-1, is ETGVTQSPTHLIKTRGQQVTLRCSSQSGHNTVSWYQQALGQGPQFIFQYYREEENGRGNFPPRFSGLQFPNYSSELNVNALELDDSALYLCASSFVGRAYNEQFFGPGTRLTVL.

CDR3 DNA: TGTGCCAGCAGCCCCAAGAAAGAGAACACTGAAGCTTTCTTT. Protein sequence: CASSPKKENTEAFF. V gene TRBV7-9 combines with J gene TRBJ1-1, with D unclear. Trimming left V 5 bases short and J 1 base short, with 11 bases between. Looked up from germline, CDR1 is SEHNR and CDR2 is FQNEAQ (reference sequence). The CDR3 contains 14 residues.

This clone was observed a single time. The chain recombines TRBV4-2 with TRBJ2-7; no clear D. CDR1 and CDR2 (germline): LGHNA, YNFKEQ. Trimming left V 0 bases short and J 3 bases short, with 9 bases between. CDR3 length equals 14 residues. CDR3 DNA: TGTGCCAGCAGCCAAGATCAGAGTAACTACGAGCAGTACTTC. Amino acids: CASSQDQSNYEQYF.

The gene calls are TRBV6-5 and TRBJ2-7; D remains unclear. With 6 bases removed from V and 7 bases from J, the gap between germline ends came to 19 bases. The germline V gene has CDR1 MNHEY and CDR2 SVGAGI. CDR3 size: 14 residues. Here the CDR3 reads CASRSTRLAKEQYF. CDR3 bases: TGTGCCAGCAGGTCCACAAGACTGGCTAAGGAGCAGTACTTC.

This chain links TRBV29-1 with TRBJ2-7; D is possibly TRBD1 or TRBD2 (5 bases each). This CDR3 contains 13 residues. Germline lookup yields CDR1 SQVTM and CDR2 ANQGSEA. Trimming pared 6 bases from V and 2 bases from J, leaving 14 bases between. The CDR3 here is CSVEWGYPYEQYF. The DNA of the CDR3 is TGCAGCGTGGAGTGGGGGTATCCCTACGAGCAGTACTTC.

This clone was seen only a few times. This chain uses TRBV5-5 with TRBJ2-4; D is unresolved. CDR3 size: 12 residues. CDR1 is SGHKS, CDR2 YYEKEE, per germline (reference sequence). V lost 2 bases to trimming and J lost 8 bases, with 8 bases between them. CDR3 bases: TGTGCCAGCAGCTTAGTAAGTGACATTCAGTACTTC. Protein product: CASSLVSDIQYF.

This clone has a single count. This CDR3 reads CASRITGASYGYTF. The CDR3 coding sequence is TGTGCCAGCAGGATAACAGGGGCTTCATATGGCTACACCTTC. This chain joins TRBV5-6 and TRBJ1-2, with TRBD1 matching over 7 bases. Trimming at V came to 5 bases and at J to 5 bases, leaving 9 bases not matched to a gene. This CDR3 spans 14 amino acids. Germline V lookup: CDR1 SGHDT, CDR2 YYEEEE.

CDR3 residues: CASSGRDNEQFF. The CDR3 coding sequence is TGTGCCAGCAGTGGGCGGGACAATGAGCAGTTCTTC. J is TRBJ2-1 and V is TRBV27; tentative D call: TRBD2 (5 bases). Trimming took off 5 bases at V and 5 bases at J, with 7 bases between the two ends. Looked up from germline, CDR1 is MNHEY and CDR2 is SMNVEV (reference sequence). This CDR3 has 12 residues.